This record covers a single T cell receptor beta chain. Its antigen is as yet unknown. Time point: blood from clinic visit 5 months post-surgery; TSC patient then seizure free. Before surgery, patients took at least one anti-epileptic drug. This record belongs to a study of brain T cells in children with intractable seizures. Some clones are missing from TCRdb's copy, which holds only in-frame ones; the method was immunoSEQ multiplex PCR. In the table there are a few hundred thousand clones, roughly 93% of which are singletons. Germline V gene sequence: CDR1 MNHGY, CDR2 SAAAGT. CDR3 length equals 17 residues. V lost 0 bases and J lost 0, with 12 bases in between. Study-wide findings and caveats: Absence of clones before surgery may stem from lower sequencing depth. HCMV serostatus was not known, and viral specificity came from CDR3 similarity only.

This receptor was taken from a boy under two years old with tuberous sclerosis and intractable seizures. This chain joins TRBV6-8 and TRBJ1-3; D uncertain. Sequences were derived from peripheral blood, sampled roughly 5 months after surgery. The CDR3 spells CASSYSRQADSGNTIYF. CDR3 sequence (DNA): TGTGCCAGCAGTTACTCGAGGCAGGCAGACTCTGGAAACACCATATATTTT.